These 26 T cell receptor beta chains were sequenced from one sample in a study of blood T cell repertoires in COVID-19 (dated by TCRdb to 2020 to 2022). Libraries were built with the immunoSEQ multiplex PCR assay. In TCRdb, the immuneACCESS table is reduced to in-frame sequences with V and J assigned. These tables do not hold every clone; where another copy was compared, an unresolved V gene accounts for under half, and the others remain unexplained. The sample table lists hundreds of thousands of clones, approximately 88% of them with a count of one. The ten largest clones capture approximately 2.4% of the sample. Sequencing was done on a sample of PBMCs or T cells enriched from blood (not recorded which). Every receptor here comes from a woman in her twenties or thirties with acute COVID-19.

This chain joins TRBV5-1 and TRBJ1-6; D gene ambiguous. The CDR3 has 14 amino acids. The V gene lost 4 bases and the J gene lost 7 bases, with 12 bases spanning the gap. CDR1 is SGHRS, CDR2 YFSETQ, per germline. The CDR3 nucleotides are TGCGCCAGCAGCGCAGCCGAGGGAAATTCACCCCTCCACTTT. Protein: CASSAAEGNSPLHF. The complete variable domain, with remaining parts taken from reference TRBV5-1 and TRBJ1-6, reads KAGVTQTPRYLIKTRGQQVTLSCSPISGHRSVSWYQQTPGQGLQFLFEYFSETQRNKGNFPGRFSGRQFSNSRSEMNVSTLELGDSALYLCASSAAEGNSPLHFGNGTRLTVT.

The chain links TRBV7-2 to TRBJ1-6, with D possibly being TRBD1 (6 bases). Trimming took 2 bases from V and 8 from J, leaving 13 bases between them. The germline V gene has CDR1 SGHTA and CDR2 FQGNSA. CDR3 length equals 15 residues. DNA of the CDR3: TGTGCCAGCAGCTTACAAACAGGGATCGATTCACCCCTCCACTTT. It encodes CASSLQTGIDSPLHF.

This CDR3 is CASTTRRDEQYF. CDR3 nucleotide sequence: TGTGCCAGCACCACGCGCAGGGACGAGCAGTACTTC. This chain links TRBV12-3 or TRBV12-4 with TRBJ2-7; a possible D gene is TRBD1 (5 bases). The CDR3 consists of 12 residues. Trimming pared 7 bases from V and 5 bases from J, leaving 12 bases between.

The chain employs TRBV10-1 and TRBJ2-2, with D possibly matching TRBD2 (5 bases). The CDR3 contains 16 residues. Germline V gene sequence: CDR1 WNHNN, CDR2 SYGVQD (reference sequence). Between the trimmed V and J ends, which lost 3 bases and 0 bases, there was a span of 11 bases. The CDR3 sequence is CASSDHGVANTGELFF. The CDR3 bases are TGCGCCAGCAGTGACCACGGGGTCGCGAACACCGGGGAGCTGTTTTTT.

The chain has TRBV6-5 and TRBJ2-7, with D possibly being TRBD2 (5 bases). Germline values: CDR1 MNHEY, CDR2 SVGAGI. V dropped 0 bases and J dropped 4 bases, with 13 bases sitting between them. The CDR3 is made up of 15 amino acids. The CDR3 DNA reads TGTGCCAGCAGTTACTCGAATACACTAGATTACGAGCAGTACTTC. Protein product: CASSYSNTLDYEQYF.

The chain has TRBV5-1 and TRBJ1-1; 9 nucleotides align to TRBD1. The CDR3 spans 12 residues. Germline assignment: CDR1 SGHRS and CDR2 YFSETQ. J lost 8 bases, V lost 4 bases, and 3 bases had no gene match. This chain's CDR3 is CASSKQGAEAFF. The CDR3 DNA is TGCGCCAGCAGCAAACAGGGGGCGGAAGCTTTCTTT. Complete variable domain (other parts from reference TRBV5-1 and TRBJ1-1): KAGVTQTPRYLIKTRGQQVTLSCSPISGHRSVSWYQQTPGQGLQFLFEYFSETQRNKGNFPGRFSGRQFSNSRSEMNVSTLELGDSALYLCASSKQGAEAFFGQGTRLTVV.

This clone was seen just once. V and J are TRBV5-1 and TRBJ2-4; TRBD1 aligns across 10 bases. V was pared by 4 bases and J by 7 bases, with 8 bases of the junction left unmatched. The CDR3 totals 15 residues. CDR1 and CDR2 from the germline V gene are SGHRS and YFSETQ. CDR3 sequence (DNA): TGCGCCAGCAGCCCATTGACAGGGGGCAGGAACATTCAGTACTTC. Translation: CASSPLTGGRNIQYF.

The chain uses TRBV2 and TRBJ2-1; 8 nucleotides line up with TRBD1. The CDR3 runs 13 residues. CDR1 and CDR2 (germline): SNHLY, FYNNEI. Trimming took 7 bases from V and 8 from J; bases not matched to a gene: 7. The CDR3 protein is CASIGQGWDEQFF. CDR3 in DNA: TGTGCCAGCATTGGACAGGGATGGGATGAGCAGTTCTTC. Filled out from reference TRBV2 and TRBJ2-1, the complete variable domain reads EPEVTQTPSHQVTQMGQEVILRCVPISNHLYFYWYRQILGQKVEFLVSFYNNEISEKSEIFDDQFSVERPDGSNFTLKIRSTKLEDSAMYFCASIGQGWDEQFFGPGTRLTVL.

This clone was counted between two and nine times. This sequence joins TRBV5-4 and TRBJ2-3; 9 nucleotides align to TRBD2. In germline, CDR1 is SGHNT, CDR2 YYREEE (reference sequence). The CDR3 totals 17 residues. J gave up 3 bases and V 4 bases, and 12 bases lay outside the gene matches. CDR3 bases: TGTGCCAGCAGCCGTTCGGGACTAGCCCTGCTGACAGATACGCAGTATTTT. Its translation: CASSRSGLALLTDTQYF.

V usage is TRBV5-8 and J usage is TRBJ2-7, with 9 nucleotides matching TRBD2. Losses at the gene ends were 4 bases for V and 1 base for J; bases not matched to a gene: 9. The CDR3 runs 16 residues. From germline, CDR1 is SGHTS and CDR2 YDEGEE. The CDR3 DNA follows: TGTGCCAGCAGCCCCCTTAGGAGCGGGGGGTCCTACGAGCAGTACTTC. Translated: CASSPLRSGGSYEQYF.

The chain is built from TRBV14 and TRBJ1-2; the D gene is possibly TRBD1 (5 bases). Per the germline V gene, CDR1 is SGHDN and CDR2 is FVKESK. There are 16 residues in the CDR3. Deletions cut 0 bases from V and 3 bases from J, with 14 bases between. The CDR3 DNA reads as TGTGCCAGCAGCCAAGATGAAGGGGAAATTGACTATGGCTACACCTTC. Residues: CASSQDEGEIDYGYTF.

J is TRBJ1-1 and V is TRBV11-3, with D uncertain. V was cut by 3 bases and J by 3 bases, with 8 bases left in between. Germline values: CDR1 SGHNT, CDR2 YENEEA. CDR3 length: 13 residues. The CDR3, as DNA: TGTGCCAGCAGCTTCCTTGTTTACACTGAAGCTTTCTTT. Its protein product is CASSFLVYTEAFF.

The V call is TRBV5-1, the J call TRBJ2-1; 7 bases fit TRBD2. This CDR3 region has 15 residues. V shed 4 bases and J 2 bases; nucleotides not matched to a gene: 6. CDR1 and CDR2 (germline): SGHRS, YFSETQ. CDR3 in amino acids: CASSGTTRAYNEQFF. DNA of the CDR3: TGCGCCAGCAGCGGGACTACCCGTGCCTACAATGAGCAGTTCTTC. Full variable domain (missing parts from reference TRBV5-1 and TRBJ2-1): KAGVTQTPRYLIKTRGQQVTLSCSPISGHRSVSWYQQTPGQGLQFLFEYFSETQRNKGNFPGRFSGRQFSNSRSEMNVSTLELGDSALYLCASSGTTRAYNEQFFGPGTRLTVL.

As for this clone: The junction differs from germline at one of its ends, possibly a read error. The chain is built from TRBV7-7 and TRBJ2-1; TRBD2 matches 7 bases. The V gene's germline CDR1 is SSHAT and CDR2 FNYEAQ (reference sequence). The CDR3 runs 15 residues. CDR3 in amino acids: CASSLYGGSDNEQFF. The CDR3 nucleotides are TGTGCTAGCAGCTTATACGGGGGGTCGGACAATGAGCAGTTCTTC.

The gene calls are TRBV20-1 and TRBJ1-6; 7 bases line up with TRBD1. The CDR3 is 14 residues long. Germline V gives CDR1 DFQATT, CDR2 SNEGSKA (reference sequence). The junction had 5 bases not matched to a gene; V was cut back by 3 bases and J by 6 bases. Here the CDR3 reads CSASSGTANSPLHF. CDR3 bases: TGCAGTGCTAGTTCCGGGACAGCTAATTCACCCCTCCACTTT.

The rearrangement joins TRBV3-1 (or the pseudogene TRBV3-2) to TRBJ2-3; TRBD2 might be the D (6 bases). CDR3 size: 12 residues. Germline lookup yields CDR1 LGHDT and CDR2 YNNKEL (reference sequence). Trimming left V 8 bases short and J 4 bases short, with 10 bases between. CDR3 protein: CASGRLADTQYF. CDR3 DNA: TGTGCCAGCGGAAGACTAGCAGATACGCAGTATTTT.

The chain combines TRBV27 with TRBJ1-5; D call uncertain. V was pared by 1 base and J by 7 bases, with 11 bases between. Germline CDR1 is MNHEY and CDR2 is SMNVEV (reference sequence). CDR3 length: 14 residues. The CDR3 sequence is CASSLWAGGQPQHF. Here the CDR3 DNA reads TGTGCCAGCAGTTTATGGGCCGGAGGGCAGCCCCAGCATTTT.

The chain employs TRBV19 and TRBJ1-2, with 7 bases that match TRBD1. The V segment lost 6 bases and the J segment 6 bases; nucleotides outside the gene matches: 7. Germline assignment: CDR1 LNHDA and CDR2 SQIVND (reference sequence). The CDR3 totals 13 residues. This CDR3 is CASSPDREDGYTF. The CDR3 DNA is TGTGCCAGTAGCCCAGACAGGGAGGATGGCTACACCTTC.

The chain links TRBV19 to TRBJ1-5, with D possibly TRBD1 on 5 matching bases. Germline CDR1 and CDR2: LNHDA and SQIVND (reference sequence). This CDR3 comprises 15 residues. V was shortened by 6 bases and J by 4 bases, with 16 bases between the two germline ends. The CDR3 reads CASRAGRRGNQPQHF. The CDR3 DNA follows: TGTGCCAGTAGGGCCGGACGAAGGGGAAATCAGCCCCAGCATTTT. Full variable domain (rest looked up from reference TRBV19 and TRBJ1-5): DGGITQSPKYLFRKEGQNVTLSCEQNLNHDAMYWYRQDPGQGLRLIYYSQIVNDFQKGDIAEGYSVSREKKESFPLTVTSAQKNPTAFYLCASRAGRRGNQPQHFGDGTRLSIL.

The chain has TRBV9 and TRBJ2-7, with D possibly being TRBD2 (5 bases). The CDR3 is 17 amino acids. Trimming pared 6 bases from V and 5 bases from J, leaving 27 bases between. Germline V gene lookup returns CDR1 SGDLS and CDR2 YYNGEE. This chain's CDR3 is CASTKVPPGSQAHEQYF. CDR3 nucleotide sequence: TGTGCCAGCACCAAAGTACCTCCGGGATCCCAGGCCCACGAGCAGTACTTC.

This rearrangement joins TRBV4-1 to TRBJ1-2, with TRBD1 as a possible D gene (6 bases). Trimming took 4 bases from V and 5 from J, leaving 14 bases between them. From germline, CDR1 is MGHRA and CDR2 YSYEKL. This CDR3 is 14 amino acids long. The CDR3 DNA follows: TGCGCCAGCAGCCTTGGGACAAGGAGTTATGGCTACACCTTC. This sequence encodes CASSLGTRSYGYTF.

The chain employs TRBV5-1 and TRBJ1-1; D remains ambiguous. The CDR3 totals 12 residues. The germline V gene has CDR1 SGHRS and CDR2 YFSETQ. Trimming shortened V by 7 bases and J by 8 bases, and 15 bases separated the two germline ends. CDR3 in amino acids: CASRDESGEAFF. CDR3 DNA sequence: TGCGCCAGCCGTGACGAGAGCGGCGAAGCTTTCTTT.

The chain combines TRBV5-5 with TRBJ2-3; tentative D call: TRBD1 (5 bases). This CDR3 spans 15 amino acids. V was trimmed by 4 bases and J by 0 bases, leaving 12 bases between them. In germline, CDR1 is SGHKS, CDR2 YYEKEE (reference sequence). CDR3 protein: CASSTPDTSTDTQYF. The CDR3 coding sequence is TGTGCCAGCAGCACCCCGGACACTAGCACAGATACGCAGTATTTT.

The chain joins TRBV2 to TRBJ2-7; TRBD2 matches at 8 bases. V gave up 4 bases and J gave up 3 bases; unmatched junction bases: 5. The CDR3 is made up of 14 amino acids. CDR1 is SNHLY and CDR2 is FYNNEI in the germline V gene. The CDR3 nucleotides are TGTGCCAGCAGTGGGGAAAGCGGGGGCTACGAGCAGTACTTC. Protein sequence: CASSGESGGYEQYF.

This chain connects TRBV6-6 to TRBJ2-7; tentative D call: TRBD2 (5 bases). Per germline, CDR1 MNHNY and CDR2 SVGAGI (reference sequence). Trimming cost V 0 bases and J 6 bases, with 15 bases left between them. The CDR3 is 15 residues long. CDR3 sequence reads: CASSYSTGIFSEQYF. The DNA for the CDR3 is TGTGCCAGCAGTTACTCGACCGGGATCTTCTCCGAGCAGTACTTC.

V usage is TRBV11-2 and J usage is TRBJ2-1, with 7 bases that match TRBD2. Germline CDR1 is SGHAT and CDR2 is FQNNGV. V was pared by 3 bases and J by 5 bases, with 4 bases of the junction left unmatched. CDR3 length equals 14 residues. CDR3 DNA sequence: TGTGCCAGCAGCTTGGCTAGCGGTAACAATGAGCAGTTCTTC. Its translation is CASSLASGNNEQFF.